Each of the 21 T cell receptor beta chains below was sequenced from the same sample in a study of radiation and T cells in renal cell carcinoma. Generated by immunoSEQ multiplex PCR, the TCRdb table keeps only in-frame clones and is missing some. The sample holds 8,500 to 10,000 clones, around 50% seen once. Treatment denoted: 15 Gy SBRT to primary tumor, nephrectomy 4 weeks later. The sequencing used tumor tissue, collected from a patient whose treatment included radiotherapy and nephrectomy. Receptors were obtained from a man aged 55 to 70 with renal cell carcinoma.

The DNA for the CDR3 is TGTGCCAGCAGTTACTTAGGTCGTAAAGGAAATGGCTACACCTTC. Protein: CASSYLGRKGNGYTF. The genes are TRBV6-5 and TRBJ1-2; D is unclear. The length of the CDR3 is 15 residues. Germline-derived CDR1 and CDR2 are MNHEY and SVGAGI. Trimming shortened V by 1 base and J by 6 bases, and 15 bases separated the two germline ends.

V is TRBV5-1 and J is TRBJ1-2, with D uncertain. Germline V CDR1 and CDR2: SGHRS, YFSETQ. V gave up 4 bases and J gave up 8 bases, with 18 bases separating them. This CDR3 is 14 amino acids long. The DNA for the CDR3 is TGCGCCAGCAGCCTCTCGGACTGGGTGGGGGGCTACACCTTC. Translated: CASSLSDWVGGYTF.

The chain links TRBV30 to TRBJ1-6; no definite D call. Germline values: CDR1 GTSNPN, CDR2 SVGIG (reference sequence). With 2 bases removed from V and 8 bases from J, the gap between germline ends came to 13 bases. This CDR3 is built from 14 residues. This CDR3 is CAWSTGSEDSPLHF. The DNA for the CDR3 is TGTGCCTGGAGTACCGGATCTGAGGATTCACCCCTCCACTTT.

This chain links TRBV19 with TRBJ2-7; D possibly uses TRBD1 or TRBD2 (5 bases each). Germline CDR1 reads LNHDA; CDR2 reads SQIVND (reference sequence). Trimming took off 8 bases at V and 0 bases at J, with 11 bases between the two ends. The CDR3 is made up of 13 amino acids. CDR3 protein: CASRDLNSYEQYF. CDR3 bases: TGTGCCAGTCGGGACCTTAACTCCTACGAGCAGTACTTC.

V and J are TRBV10-2 and TRBJ1-1; 11 bases align to TRBD1. The CDR3 consists of 16 residues. Trimming at V came to 2 bases and at J to 7 bases, leaving 9 bases not matched to a gene. CDR1 and CDR2 (germline): WSHSY, SAAADI. CDR3 bases: TGCGCCAGCAGTGAGATCGGGGACAGGGGGAGGGGTGAAGCTTTCTTT. It yields the protein CASSEIGDRGRGEAFF.

This chain links TRBV2 with TRBJ1-1, with 10 bases identical to TRBD1. Germline V gene lookup returns CDR1 SNHLY and CDR2 FYNNEI. V gave up 7 bases and J gave up 2 bases; unmatched junction bases: 7. This CDR3 spans 15 amino acids. CDR3 sequence: CASNERDRGNTEAFF. CDR3 bases: TGTGCCAGCAACGAAAGGGACAGGGGAAACACTGAAGCTTTCTTT.

Only one count was recorded for this clone. This chain joins TRBV14 and TRBJ2-7; D is unresolved. CDR1 is SGHDN, CDR2 FVKESK, per germline. Deletions cut 1 base from V and 4 bases from J, with 8 bases between. CDR3 length: 13 residues. CDR3 sequence: CASSQVSTYEQYF. The CDR3 bases are TGTGCCAGCAGCCAAGTGAGCACTTACGAGCAGTACTTC.

The V and J genes are TRBV4-2 and TRBJ1-3; D gene unclear. The CDR3 is made up of 15 amino acids. The V end was cut by 0 bases, the J end by 4 bases, with 10 bases between. The germline V gene encodes CDR1 LGHNA and CDR2 YNFKEQ. The chain's CDR3 is CASSQDLMAGNTIYF. In DNA, the CDR3 is TGTGCCAGCAGCCAAGATCTTATGGCCGGAAACACCATATATTTT.

The J gene is TRBJ1-3, the V gene TRBV5-1; D might be TRBD1 (5 bases). The V gene lost 5 bases and the J gene lost 4 bases, with 16 bases spanning the gap. This CDR3 is built from 15 residues. CDR1 SGHRS and CDR2 YFSETQ come from the germline V gene. Written as DNA, the CDR3 is TGCGCCAGCAGTCCTACAGGAGGAGACGGAAACACCATATATTTT. This encodes CASSPTGGDGNTIYF.

The genes are TRBV28 and TRBJ2-5; 7 bases fit TRBD2. Germline V gene lookup returns CDR1 MDHEN and CDR2 SYDVKM. V was clipped by 3 bases and J by 1 base; unmatched bases: 2. This CDR3 has 14 residues. The CDR3 region is CASSFTSAQETQYF. The CDR3 coding sequence is TGTGCCAGCAGTTTCACTAGCGCCCAAGAGACCCAGTACTTC.

The chain joins TRBV7-9 to TRBJ2-7; D remains unclear. V lost 5 bases and J 1 base, leaving 18 bases between the germline ends. CDR1 is SEHNR, CDR2 FQNEAQ, per germline (reference sequence). The CDR3 runs 16 residues. Here the CDR3 reads CASSPRNSNSSYEQYF. As DNA, the CDR3 is TGTGCCAGCAGCCCGAGAAACAGCAATAGTTCCTACGAGCAGTACTTC.

There are a few counts of this clone. The rearrangement links TRBV19 to TRBJ2-1; weak D call: TRBD2 (6 bases). CDR1 is LNHDA and CDR2 is SQIVND in the germline V gene (reference sequence). This CDR3 spans 12 amino acids. Trimming cost V 10 bases and J 12 bases, with 19 bases left between them. DNA of the CDR3: TGTGCCACATCGGAAGGAGGGGTCGGGCAGTTCTTC. It is translated as CATSEGGVGQFF.

This clone was seen a single time. The genes are TRBV6-5 and TRBJ2-7, with D perhaps being TRBD1 or TRBD2 (5 bases each). Trimming cost V 2 bases and J 1 base, with 12 bases left between them. The CDR3 extends over 15 amino acids. Germline loops: CDR1 MNHEY, CDR2 SVGAGI. CDR3 bases: TGTGCCAGCAGTTACGGGGGAGTCGGGTCCTACGAGCAGTACTTC. Its protein is CASSYGGVGSYEQYF.

Of note for this clone: Germline and junction disagree at one end, which may indicate a read error. The chain carries TRBV2 and TRBJ2-7; perhaps TRBD1 as D (6 bases). Per the germline V gene, CDR1 is SNHLY and CDR2 is FYNNEI. The CDR3 is 13 residues long. CDR3 DNA: TGTGCCAGCAGGGAAGCGCAGGGGCGCGAGCAGTACTTC. This gives the protein CASREAQGREQYF.

This clone was found once. The chain is built from TRBV7-3 and TRBJ2-2; D possibly uses TRBD1 or TRBD2 (5 bases each). From germline, CDR1 is SGHTA and CDR2 FQGTGA. Trimming shortened V by 5 bases and J by 1 base, and 11 bases separated the two germline ends. This CDR3 contains 15 residues. CDR3 residues: CASSPGRENTGELFF. The CDR3 bases are TGTGCCAGCAGCCCGGGGCGCGAGAACACCGGGGAGCTGTTTTTT.

This clone appeared once. Other DNA sequences of this sample code for an identical CDR3. This rearrangement joins TRBV19 to TRBJ1-5; D remains unclear. The length of the CDR3 is 12 residues. V was clipped by 1 base and J by 5 bases, with 3 bases between them. Germline values: CDR1 LNHDA, CDR2 SQIVND (reference sequence). The chain's CDR3 is CASSIGDQPQHF. As DNA, the CDR3 is TGTGCCAGTAGTATAGGTGATCAGCCCCAGCATTTT.

The genes are TRBV21-1 and TRBJ2-7; TRBD2 was called by the table and not checked on the DNA. TRBV21-1 is shown as a pseudogene. The CDR3 totals 14 residues. The DNA of the CDR3 is TGTGCCAGCAGCAAAGGTAGCGGTAATAGCGAGCAGTACTTC. This codes for CASSKGSGNSEQYF.

The J gene is TRBJ2-7, the V gene TRBV28; perhaps D is TRBD1 or TRBD2 (5 bases each). Germline CDR1 is MDHEN and CDR2 is SYDVKM. This CDR3 comprises 13 residues. Trimming pared 7 bases from V and 2 bases from J, leaving 12 bases between. CDR3 bases: TGTGCCAGCAAGGGGACGGACGCCTACGAGCAGTACTTC. Its translation is CASKGTDAYEQYF.

The sample holds a few counts of this clone. The chain links TRBV4-2 to TRBJ1-4, with 7 bases aligning to TRBD1. The CDR3 runs 16 residues. Germline CDR1 LGHNA, CDR2 YNFKEQ. The V gene end was trimmed by 3 bases and the J gene end by 0 bases; junction bases not matched to a gene: 4. CDR3 sequence reads: CASSQAGGTTNEKLFF. In DNA form, the CDR3 reads TGTGCCAGCAGCCAGGCAGGGGGGACAACTAATGAAAAACTGTTTTTT.

This clone was recorded once. V gene TRBV4-2 combines with J gene TRBJ2-2, with TRBD1 identical over 7 bases. This CDR3 contains 15 residues. Germline trimming cut 5 bases from V and 4 bases from J; bases unmatched to any gene: 7. Germline CDR1 reads LGHNA; CDR2 reads YNFKEQ. CDR3 sequence reads: CASSRGQDGTGELFF. CDR3 nucleotide sequence: TGTGCCAGCAGCAGGGGGCAGGATGGCACCGGGGAGCTGTTTTTT.

This chain connects TRBV19 to TRBJ1-3; 7 positions match TRBD1. Per germline, CDR1 LNHDA and CDR2 SQIVND (reference sequence). This CDR3 has 15 amino acids. V shed 5 bases, J shed 2 bases, and the junction held 6 bases outside the gene matches. This chain's CDR3 is CASSRDQGAGNTIYF. The CDR3 DNA follows: TGTGCCAGTAGTCGTGATCAGGGGGCTGGAAACACCATATATTTT. Filled out from reference TRBV19 and TRBJ1-3, the complete variable domain reads DGGITQSPKYLFRKEGQNVTLSCEQNLNHDAMYWYRQDPGQGLRLIYYSQIVNDFQKGDIAEGYSVSREKKESFPLTVTSAQKNPTAFYLCASSRDQGAGNTIYFGEGSWLTVV.